This T cell receptor (beta chain) was identified during a study of T cell responses to AZD1222 COVID-19 vaccine. Study as a whole: Second-dose intervals of approximately 4 or approximately 12 weeks were pooled.

Profiled with immunoSEQ multiplex PCR; TCRdb holds only in-frame clones, not every one. The data contain approximately 140,000 clones, about 92% of them seen just once; the ten biggest clones take up about 3%. As to this clone: The antigen remains unidentified.

V trimming: 5 bases; J trimming: 11 bases; junction bases outside the gene matches: 5. The CDR3 contains 14 residues. Germline CDR1 is MNHEY and CDR2 is SMNVEV (reference sequence). Study-wide results and limits: Nearly half of spike-specific TCRs reportedly target variant regions that are unmutated in the B.1.351 and B.1.1.7 variants.

The source is an adult in good health. V is TRBV27 and J is TRBJ1-6, with 11 nucleotides matching TRBD1. The sample in question was peripheral blood, obtained on day 0 of AZD1222 vaccination. This CDR3 is CASSPGTGGTPLHF. CDR3 sequence (DNA): TGTGCCAGCAGTCCTGGGACAGGGGGAACACCCCTCCACTTT.